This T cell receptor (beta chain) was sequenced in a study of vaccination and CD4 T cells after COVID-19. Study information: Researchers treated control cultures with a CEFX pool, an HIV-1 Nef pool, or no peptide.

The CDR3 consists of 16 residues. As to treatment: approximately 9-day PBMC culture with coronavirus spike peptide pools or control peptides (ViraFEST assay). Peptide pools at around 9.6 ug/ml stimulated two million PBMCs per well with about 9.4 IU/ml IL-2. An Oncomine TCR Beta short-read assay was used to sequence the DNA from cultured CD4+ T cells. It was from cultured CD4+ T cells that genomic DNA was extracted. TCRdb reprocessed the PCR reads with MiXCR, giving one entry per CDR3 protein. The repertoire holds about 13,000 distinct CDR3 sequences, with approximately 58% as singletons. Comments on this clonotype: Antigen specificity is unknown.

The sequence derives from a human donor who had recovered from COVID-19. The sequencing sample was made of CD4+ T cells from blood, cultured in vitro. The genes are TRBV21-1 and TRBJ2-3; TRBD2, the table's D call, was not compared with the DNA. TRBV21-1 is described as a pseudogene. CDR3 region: CASTGLAELFTDTQYF. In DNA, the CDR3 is TGTGCCAGCACCGGACTAGCGGAACTGTTCACAGATACGCAGTATTTT.